These T cell receptor beta chains were read from a single sample in a study of tumor-infiltrating lymphocytes in oesophageal squamous cell carcinoma. MiXCR was run by TCRdb on the PCR reads, yielding one entry per CDR3 protein. Of under 11,000 distinct CDR3 sequences in the sample, 50% to 75% were seen once. The sequenced material came from esophageal tumor tissue. Receptor source: a female donor with esophageal squamous cell carcinoma. Each CDR3 is given with its conserved first and last residue. Each record gives: J gene, V gene, D gene, clone size, CDR3 DNA, CDR3 protein. A D gene is named only where the DNA matches it firmly. Rows may omit the clone size; those that give it use once, few, many or a size class.

TRBJ1-4,TRBV7-2,TRBD1,few,TGTGCCAGCAGCCCCCGGGACAGGGGGCGAGTCGGGGAAAAACTGTTTTTT,CASSPRDRGRVGEKLFF
TRBJ2-7,TRBV12-3/TRBV12-4,.,.,TGTGCCAGCAGTTTTGTCCCGAGTGACGAGCAGTACTTC,CASSFVPSDEQYF
TRBJ1-2,TRBV11-2,.,.,TGTGCCAGCAGCTTAGCCGGACAGCCCTATGGCTACACCTTC,CASSLAGQPYGYTF
TRBJ2-7,TRBV11-2,TRBD1,.,TGTGCCAGCAGCTCCGGGACAGGGAGCTACGAGCAGTACTTC,CASSSGTGSYEQYF
TRBJ2-5,TRBV7-8,TRBD1,.,TGTGCCAGCAGCCTAATACCGGGACAGGCGAATGAGCAGTACTTC,CASSLIPGQANEQYF
TRBJ1-2,TRBV2,.,few,TGTGCCAGCAGTGATGAGTTTAATGGCTACACCTTC,CASSDEFNGYTF
TRBJ2-1,TRBV7-2,TRBD2,few,TGTGCCAGCAGGGCTACTAGCGGGGGGGCTTACAATGAGCAGTTCTTC,CASRATSGGAYNEQFF
TRBJ2-1,TRBV6-1,.,.,TGTGCCAGCAGGGCGGACGGGTACAATGAGCAGTTCTTC,CASRADGYNEQFF
TRBJ2-1,TRBV24-1,TRBD1,medium-sized,TGTGCCACCAGTGCTGCCCCGGGACAGGGGTACGGGAAAGGCTACAATGAGCAGTTCTTC,CATSAAPGQGYGKGYNEQFF
TRBJ2-5,TRBV12-3/TRBV12-4,.,.,TGTGCCAGCAGTTTAGGACTTCAAGAGACCCAGTACTTC,CASSLGLQETQYF
TRBJ2-2,TRBV18,.,few,TGTGCCAGCTCACTCCGGCAGGGGAACACCGGGGAGCTGTTTTTT,CASSLRQGNTGELFF
TRBJ2-1,TRBV7-2,.,.,TGTGCCAGCAGCTTAGGGGTAGGGGCCCCAAATGAGCAGTTCTTC,CASSLGVGAPNEQFF
TRBJ2-1,TRBV7-3,.,few,TGTGCCAGCAGCTTAGGAGATAGTTTAGGGCAGTTCTTC,CASSLGDSLGQFF
TRBJ2-3,TRBV10-1,.,.,TGCGCCAGCAGTGAGGGGCTAGTTTCAGATACGCAGTATTTT,CASSEGLVSDTQYF
TRBJ2-5,TRBV10-3,TRBD2,.,TGTGCCACTCTTAGCGCGGGAGGAACCCCAGTTTACTTC,CATLSAGGTPVYF
TRBJ2-3,TRBV3-1,.,.,TGTGCCAGCAGCCAAGGTAGTAACACCGGGGAGCTGTATTTT,CASSQGSNTGELYF
TRBJ2-5,TRBV6-8,.,once,TGTGCCAGCAGTTCCTCCGAAGAGACCCAGTACTTC,CASSSSEETQYF
TRBJ1-1,TRBV6-1,TRBD1,medium-sized,TGTGCCAGCAGGTTTACCGGGACAGGAGCCGAAGCTTTCTTT,CASRFTGTGAEAFF
TRBJ2-7,TRBV11-2,TRBD2,.,TGTGCCAGCAGCTTAGAGTTGGTTAGCGGGAGGGCCAATGTCTACGAGCAGTACTTC,CASSLELVSGRANVYEQYF
TRBJ2-1,TRBV7-7,.,.,TGTGCCAGCAGCTTACAGGCTGCCAATGAGCAGTTCTTC,CASSLQAANEQFF
TRBJ1-6,TRBV7-2,.,.,TGTGCCAGCAGCCCCACACTCTCCGAGCAGTACTTT,CASSPTLSEQYF
TRBJ2-3,TRBV4-1,TRBD1,many,TGCGCCAGCAGCCGTGGGTCAGGGGGTTTAGCAGATACGCAGTATTTT,CASSRGSGGLADTQYF
TRBJ2-7,TRBV7-6,TRBD1,.,TGTGCCAGCAGCTCGGGACAGGGGTTAAGGTCCTACGAGCAGTACTTC,CASSSGQGLRSYEQYF
TRBJ2-3,TRBV10-3,.,few,TGTGCCACCTTGGACGGTTTCACAGATACGCAGTATTTT,CATLDGFTDTQYF
TRBJ2-7,TRBV7-8,TRBD2,.,TGTGCCAGCAGCGCAGCAGCGGGGTTCTACGAGCAGTACTTC,CASSAAAGFYEQYF
TRBJ2-5,TRBV7-9,.,many,TGTGCCAGCAGCTTAGAGGTTGGGCTACGGCCCCAAGAGACCCAGTACTTC,CASSLEVGLRPQETQYF